Sequencing of this TCR beta chain was carried out in a study of blood T cells in healthy people across ages. Worth noting for this clonotype: Its antigen remains unidentified.

A second PCR, run for about 6 to 12 cycles, used a sample-barcoded 5' primer plus a J-beta primer mix. One entry per CDR3 protein, called by TCRdb with MiXCR from the 5' RACE reads. The data contain about 1.8 million distinct CDR3 sequences, just under 50% of them singletons. Study-wide results and limits: A strong correlation was seen between TCR beta diversity and naive T cell percentage.

The source material was blood. The receptor was derived from a woman between 40 and 50 years old in good health.

CDR3 loop: CASIQGQLCHGYTF. The CDR3 DNA sequence: TGTGCCAGCATTCAGGGACAATTGTGCCATGGCTACACCTTC. V usage is TRBV21-1 and J usage is TRBJ1-2; TRBD1 is taken as the D call from the table, unchecked against the DNA. TRBV21-1 has pseudogene status. This CDR3 has 14 residues.